A single T cell receptor (beta chain) is shown here with its context. CDR3 length equals 14 residues. Germline V lookup: CDR1 MDHEN, CDR2 SYDVKM. V lost 3 bases, J lost 9 bases, and 15 bases lay in between. Using immunoSEQ multiplex PCR, the repertoire was profiled, and TCRdb retains in-frame clones only, with some absent. The sample includes approximately 34,000 clones, about 91% of them seen just once. The data originate from a study of T cells in tuberculosis. Study background: This South African cohort compared adolescents with or without latent tuberculosis against adults with active tuberculosis.

Time point in this sample: new active TB diagnosis, blood taken before or within 7 days of starting treatment. This TCR was sampled from an adult with tuberculosis. Sequenced material: PBMCs, taken at tuberculosis diagnosis. This rearrangement joins TRBV28 to TRBJ1-5; D is perhaps TRBD1 (5 bases). CDR3 region: CASSLAGLWGPQHF. Written as DNA, the CDR3 is TGTGCCAGCAGTTTGGCAGGGCTCTGGGGGCCCCAGCATTTT.